This record covers a single T cell receptor (beta chain). Its antigen is not identified. These data are taken from a study of identical twins. Unique molecular identifiers were present on cDNA, and template switching added a universal primer site. Each CDR3 protein gets one entry after TCRdb re-called the 5' RACE reads with MiXCR. The sample yields 1,800,000 or so distinct CDR3 sequences, roughly a third seen once. Study-wide findings and caveats: Modeled out-of-frame TCR alpha sharing in monozygotic twins fell below observed levels. Memory repertoires showed no such pattern, whereas abundant cord blood beta clonotypes carried fewer insertions.

The CDR3 extends over 15 amino acids. This chain uses TRBV21-1 with TRBJ1-4; the table's D call, TRBD1, has no DNA check behind it. TRBV21-1 is flagged as a pseudogene. The sequencing input was cord blood. The clonotype was recovered from a newborn girl in good health. CDR3 DNA: TGTGCCAGCAGAAAAGGGAGCCAGGGGGCGGAAAAACTGTTTTTT. It encodes CASRKGSQGAEKLFF.